These T cell receptor beta chains were read from a single sample in a study of Ad26.COV2.S vaccination and SARS-CoV-2 variants. Using immunoSEQ multiplex PCR, the repertoire was profiled, and TCRdb retains in-frame clones only, with some absent. The sample has 440,000 or so clones, less than 95% seen once. This specimen consisted of peripheral blood, obtained in a trial of Ad26.COV2.S vaccine versus placebo. The receptor set was obtained from a person between 18 and 65 years old who received the Ad26.COV2.S COVID-19 vaccine or a placebo. Both conserved end residues are part of each CDR3.

v_call: TRBV9; j_call: TRBJ2-3; cdr3_aa: CASSVFGSVSPDTQYF
v_call: TRBV27; j_call: TRBJ2-6; cdr3_aa: CASTLGQNSGANVLTF
v_call: TRBV11-2; j_call: TRBJ2-3; cdr3_aa: CASSPRGSGDTQYF
v_call: TRBV19; j_call: TRBJ2-1; cdr3_aa: CASNSGYNEQFF
v_call: TRBV3-1/TRBV3-2; j_call: TRBJ2-5; cdr3_aa: CASSQDWVRSETQYF
v_call: TRBV14; j_call: TRBJ2-6; cdr3_aa: CASSPPGANVLTF
v_call: TRBV19; j_call: TRBJ2-7; cdr3_aa: CASSIETSGSDEQYF
v_call: TRBV2; j_call: TRBJ2-5; cdr3_aa: CASRMDSVETQYF
v_call: TRBV7-9; j_call: TRBJ2-3; cdr3_aa: CASSARDSFTDTQYF
v_call: TRBV24-1; j_call: TRBJ2-1; cdr3_aa: CATGAGSYNEQFF
v_call: TRBV28; j_call: TRBJ1-2; cdr3_aa: CASSSLGGNYGYTF
v_call: TRBV29-1; j_call: TRBJ2-1; cdr3_aa: CSVQGAHEQFF
v_call: TRBV19; j_call: TRBJ2-3; cdr3_aa: CASRRTGVQDTQYF
v_call: TRBV9; j_call: TRBJ1-2; cdr3_aa: CASSAGQGANYGYTF
v_call: TRBV4-1; j_call: TRBJ1-6; cdr3_aa: CASSLRQGGNSPLHF
v_call: TRBV7-3; j_call: TRBJ2-1; cdr3_aa: CASSESPYNEQFF
v_call: TRBV30; j_call: TRBJ2-2; cdr3_aa: CAWSDKGLHTGELFF
v_call: TRBV7-9; j_call: TRBJ2-1; cdr3_aa: CASRIPSGSYNEQFF
v_call: TRBV9; j_call: TRBJ2-1; cdr3_aa: CASSVGGGREVNEQFF
v_call: TRBV27; j_call: TRBJ2-7; cdr3_aa: CASSKSPGLVYEQYF
v_call: TRBV5-6; j_call: TRBJ2-7; cdr3_aa: CASSLLETSGSGEQYF
v_call: TRBV14; j_call: TRBJ2-7; cdr3_aa: CANVRDGRTSGISYEQYF
v_call: TRBV7-6; j_call: TRBJ2-3; cdr3_aa: CASSPLTGTDTQYF
v_call: TRBV7-2; j_call: TRBJ2-1; cdr3_aa: CASSVDRVRPYNEQFF
v_call: TRBV27; j_call: TRBJ2-3; cdr3_aa: CASSFLAGVGTDTQYF
v_call: TRBV7-2; j_call: TRBJ2-4; cdr3_aa: CASSLERIAGTAKNIQYF
v_call: TRBV4-2; j_call: TRBJ2-1; cdr3_aa: CASSQAPARSYNEQFF
v_call: TRBV6-1; j_call: TRBJ2-1; cdr3_aa: CASSEEGQAIGEQFF
v_call: TRBV7-9; j_call: TRBJ2-1; cdr3_aa: CASSPRLAGEGNEQFF
v_call: TRBV5-8; j_call: TRBJ2-1; cdr3_aa: CASSLKGRAPFF
v_call: TRBV20-1; j_call: TRBJ2-3; cdr3_aa: CSASVTASTDTQYF
v_call: TRBV29-1; j_call: TRBJ2-1; cdr3_aa: CSVRDRGFDNEQFF
v_call: TRBV5-1; j_call: TRBJ2-7; cdr3_aa: CASSLYSQGGEQYF
v_call: TRBV7-2; j_call: TRBJ2-3; cdr3_aa: CASSLRGIGTDTQYF
v_call: TRBV5-1; j_call: TRBJ2-5; cdr3_aa: CASRKGVEETQYF
v_call: TRBV3-1/TRBV3-2; j_call: TRBJ2-2; cdr3_aa: CASSQGLYTGELFF
v_call: TRBV7-8; j_call: TRBJ2-3; cdr3_aa: CASSPGQGRDTQYF
v_call: TRBV19; j_call: TRBJ2-7; cdr3_aa: CASSIGRGLEHEQYF
v_call: TRBV2; j_call: TRBJ1-5; cdr3_aa: CASSEDRYIAQHF
v_call: TRBV6-4; j_call: TRBJ2-3; cdr3_aa: CASSPGTGATDTQYF
v_call: TRBV5-4; j_call: TRBJ2-2; cdr3_aa: CASSTGQENTGELFF
v_call: TRBV24-1; j_call: TRBJ2-5; cdr3_aa: CATSEGFGTQYF
v_call: TRBV7-2; j_call: TRBJ1-3; cdr3_aa: CASSQGPNLSGNTIYF
v_call: TRBV23-1; j_call: TRBJ1-5; cdr3_aa: CASRHGTGRNQPQHF
v_call: TRBV7-9; j_call: TRBJ2-5; cdr3_aa: CASSLGLTSGGQETQYF